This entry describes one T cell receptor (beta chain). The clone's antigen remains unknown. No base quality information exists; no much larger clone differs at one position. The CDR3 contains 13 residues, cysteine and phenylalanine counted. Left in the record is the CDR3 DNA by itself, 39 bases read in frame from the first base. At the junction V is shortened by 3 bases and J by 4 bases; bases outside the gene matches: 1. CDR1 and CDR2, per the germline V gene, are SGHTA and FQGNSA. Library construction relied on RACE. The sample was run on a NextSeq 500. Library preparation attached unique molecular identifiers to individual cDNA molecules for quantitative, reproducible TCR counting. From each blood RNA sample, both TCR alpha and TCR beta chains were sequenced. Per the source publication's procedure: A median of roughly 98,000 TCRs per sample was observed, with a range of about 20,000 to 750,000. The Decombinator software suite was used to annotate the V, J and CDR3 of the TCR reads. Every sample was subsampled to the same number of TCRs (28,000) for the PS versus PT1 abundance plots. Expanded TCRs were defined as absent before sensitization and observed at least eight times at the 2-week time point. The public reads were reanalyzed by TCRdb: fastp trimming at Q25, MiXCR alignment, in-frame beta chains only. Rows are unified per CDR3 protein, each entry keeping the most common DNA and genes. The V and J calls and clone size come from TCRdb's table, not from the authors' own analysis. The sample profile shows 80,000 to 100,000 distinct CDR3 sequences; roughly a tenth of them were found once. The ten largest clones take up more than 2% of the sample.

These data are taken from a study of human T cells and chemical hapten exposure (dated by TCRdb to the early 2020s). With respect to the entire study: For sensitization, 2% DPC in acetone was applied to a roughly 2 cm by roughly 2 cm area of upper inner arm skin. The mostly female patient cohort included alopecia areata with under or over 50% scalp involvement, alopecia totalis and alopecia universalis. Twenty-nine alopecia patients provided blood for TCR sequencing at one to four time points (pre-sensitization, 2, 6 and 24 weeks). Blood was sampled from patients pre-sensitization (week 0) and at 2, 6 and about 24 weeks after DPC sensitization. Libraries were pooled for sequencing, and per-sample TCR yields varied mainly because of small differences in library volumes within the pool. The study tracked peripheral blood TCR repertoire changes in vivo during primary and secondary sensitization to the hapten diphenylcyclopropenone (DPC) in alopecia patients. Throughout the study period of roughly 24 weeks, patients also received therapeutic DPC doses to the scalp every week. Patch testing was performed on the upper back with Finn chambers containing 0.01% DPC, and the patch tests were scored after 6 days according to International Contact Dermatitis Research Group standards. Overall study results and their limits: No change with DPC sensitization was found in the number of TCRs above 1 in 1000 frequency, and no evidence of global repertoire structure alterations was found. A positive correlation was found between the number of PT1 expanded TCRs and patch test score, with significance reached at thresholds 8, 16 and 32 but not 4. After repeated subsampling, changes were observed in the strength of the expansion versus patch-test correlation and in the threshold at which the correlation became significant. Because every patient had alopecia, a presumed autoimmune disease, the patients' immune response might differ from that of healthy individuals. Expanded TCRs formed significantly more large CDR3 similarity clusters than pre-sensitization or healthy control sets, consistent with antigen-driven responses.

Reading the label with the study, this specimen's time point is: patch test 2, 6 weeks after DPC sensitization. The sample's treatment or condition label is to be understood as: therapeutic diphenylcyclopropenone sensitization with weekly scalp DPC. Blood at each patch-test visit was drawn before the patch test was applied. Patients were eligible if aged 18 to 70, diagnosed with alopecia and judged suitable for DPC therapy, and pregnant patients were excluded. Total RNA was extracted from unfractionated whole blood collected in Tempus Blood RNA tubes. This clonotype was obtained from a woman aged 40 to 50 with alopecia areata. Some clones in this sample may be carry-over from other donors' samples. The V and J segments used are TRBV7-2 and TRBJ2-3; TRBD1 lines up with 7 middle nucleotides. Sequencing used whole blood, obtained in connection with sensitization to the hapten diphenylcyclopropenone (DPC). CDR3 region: CASSFTGADTQYF. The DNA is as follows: TGTGCCAGCAGCTTCACAGGGGCAGATACGCAGTATTTT.